This is a list of T cell receptor beta chains from one sample in a study of blood T cell repertoires in COVID-19. Data came from immunoSEQ multiplex PCR; TCRdb stores just in-frame clones and leaves some out. Of around 73,000 clones listed, more than 65% are singletons. Sequencing was done on a sample of peripheral blood. These receptors were obtained from a human donor in a cohort sampled during active COVID-19. CDR3s include the opening cysteine and the closing phenylalanine or tryptophan. D genes are given only for firm matches. The size field is filled for only some rows; it gives once, few, many or a size class.

TRBJ2-1,NA,NA,TRBV18,TGTGCCAGCTCACCCCCTTTTGGGGGCCGGAATGAGCAGTTCTTC,CASSPPFGGRNEQFF
TRBJ1-6,NA,TRBD1,TRBV27,TGTGCCAGCAGTCCCGGGACAGGCAATTCACCCCTCCACTTT,CASSPGTGNSPLHF
TRBJ2-7,NA,NA,TRBV10-3,TGTGCCATCAGTGCAGGTGTAGGAAATCACTACGAGCAGTACTTC,CAISAGVGNHYEQYF
TRBJ2-1,NA,NA,TRBV9,TGTGCCAGCAGCAGACAGGTGAGCTCCTACAATGAGCAGTTCTTC,CASSRQVSSYNEQFF
TRBJ1-4,NA,NA,TRBV19,TGTGCCAGTAGCCTTTCAGGGGAACTGTTTTTT,CASSLSGELFF
TRBJ2-2,NA,TRBD1,TRBV5-1,TGCGCCAGCAGCCCGGGGGACAGGGCGGCCGGGGAGCTGTTTTTT,CASSPGDRAAGELFF
TRBJ2-3,NA,TRBD2,TRBV9,TGTGCCAGCAGCAGCGGGACTAGAGTTAGCACAGATACGCAGTATTTT,CASSSGTRVSTDTQYF
TRBJ2-5,NA,TRBD2,TRBV5-1,TGCGCCAGCAGCTGGACTAGCGGGGGGGCGGGGACCCAGTACTTC,CASSWTSGGAGTQYF
TRBJ1-1,NA,NA,TRBV9,TGTGCCAGCAGCCCCTTCCAGGGGCGGATGAACACTGAAGCTTTCTTT,CASSPFQGRMNTEAFF
TRBJ1-2,NA,TRBD1,TRBV4-2,TGTGCCAGCAGCCAAGCGACAGGGGCTTATGGCTACACCTTC,CASSQATGAYGYTF
TRBJ2-2,few,NA,TRBV9,TGTGCCAGCAGCGTATTAAGCGACACCGGGGAGCTGTTTTTT,CASSVLSDTGELFF
TRBJ1-1,NA,TRBD1,TRBV3-1/TRBV3-2,TGTGCCAGCAGCAGGGGCAGGGGGGTCATCACTGAAGCTTTCTTT,CASSRGRGVITEAFF
TRBJ1-6,NA,NA,TRBV18,TGTGCCAGCTCACCAGGGCAGGGCGGCAATTCACCCCTCCACTTT,CASSPGQGGNSPLHF
TRBJ2-1,NA,NA,TRBV13,TGTGCCAGCAGCCGCCGACAGGGGAGGGACAATGAGCAGTTCTTC,CASSRRQGRDNEQFF
TRBJ2-7,NA,TRBD1,TRBV2,TGTGCCAGCAGCTTTGACAGGGGCCTCGAGCAGTACTTC,CASSFDRGLEQYF
TRBJ2-3,NA,TRBD1,TRBV7-9,TGTGCCAGCAGCCCCGTATGGGACAGGACAGATACGCAGTATTTT,CASSPVWDRTDTQYF
TRBJ2-7,once,TRBD1,TRBV7-9,TGTGCCAGCAGCTGGACAGGGCGGGGAGCCTACGAGCAGTACTTC,CASSWTGRGAYEQYF
TRBJ1-5,NA,TRBD1,TRBV18,TGTGCCAGCTCACTCGGGACAGTCAATCAGCCCCAGCATTTT,CASSLGTVNQPQHF
TRBJ1-1,once,NA,TRBV5-5,TGTGCCAGCAGCTTAGAGGGTGGCACTGAAGCTTTCTTT,CASSLEGGTEAFF
TRBJ2-5,NA,TRBD1,TRBV6-5,TGTGCCAGCAGCTCTACAGGGGTAGAGACCCAGTACTTC,CASSSTGVETQYF
TRBJ1-6,NA,NA,TRBV7-2,TGTGCCAGCAGCTTAGTTCGTCCGGATAATTCACCCCTCCACTTT,CASSLVRPDNSPLHF
TRBJ1-2,NA,NA,TRBV11-2,TGTGCCAGCAGCTTGGACAGAACATATGGCTACACCTTC,CASSLDRTYGYTF
TRBJ2-3,once,TRBD2,TRBV5-1,TGCGCCAGCAGCTTGGTGCGGGGGGGCGGCACAGATACGCAGTATTTT,CASSLVRGGGTDTQYF
TRBJ1-1,once,NA,TRBV10-3,TGTGCCATCAGGGGCAGCACCGTGAACACTGAAGCTTTCTTT,CAIRGSTVNTEAFF
TRBJ2-7,NA,NA,TRBV7-2,TGTGCCAGCAGCTTAGCCGGGATTGTCGGCTACGAGCAGTACTTC,CASSLAGIVGYEQYF
TRBJ1-2,NA,NA,TRBV5-1,TGCGCCAGCAGCTTGTCTCCGGGGAAAACTAACTATGGCTACACCTTC,CASSLSPGKTNYGYTF
TRBJ1-5,many,NA,TRBV7-9,TGTGCCAGCAGCGGGGCCTATAGCAATCAGCCCCAGCATTTT,CASSGAYSNQPQHF
TRBJ2-3,few,NA,TRBV18,TGTGCCAGCTCACCACCGACAGCAGCCAGCACAGATACGCAGTATTTT,CASSPPTAASTDTQYF
TRBJ1-3,many,NA,TRBV5-5,TGTGCCAGCAGCTCTGCGGGGAGAGGAGGAAACACCATATATTTT,CASSSAGRGGNTIYF
TRBJ2-1,NA,TRBD2,TRBV19,TGTGCCAGTAGTACCCATGCGGGGGGCTCCTACAATGAGCAGTTCTTC,CASSTHAGGSYNEQFF
TRBJ2-3,NA,TRBD2,TRBV7-2,TGTGCCAGCAGCTTAAGGCTAGCGGGGACAGATACGCAGTATTTT,CASSLRLAGTDTQYF
TRBJ1-2,NA,TRBD1,TRBV7-9,TGTGCCAGCAGCTTAGCCTGGACAGGGGGCAGAACCATGGGGGGCTACACCTTC,CASSLAWTGGRTMGGYTF
TRBJ2-5,NA,TRBD2,TRBV18,TGTGCCAGCTCACCGGTGTCGGCGAGCGGGGGCCGGGAGACCCAGTACTTC,CASSPVSASGGRETQYF
TRBJ1-5,NA,NA,TRBV2,TGTGCCAGCAGTGAAGGAAGGTCCGGCGGGCAGCCCCAGCATTTT,CASSEGRSGGQPQHF
TRBJ1-5,NA,TRBD1,TRBV5-5,TGTGCCAGCAGCCTATATGGGACAGGGGGCGGGCAGCCCCAGCATTTT,CASSLYGTGGGQPQHF
TRBJ2-7,NA,NA,TRBV6-5,TGTGCCAGCAACAGGGATAGCCACGAGCAGTACTTC,CASNRDSHEQYF
TRBJ2-5,few,TRBD1,TRBV7-9,TGTGCCAGCAGCTACCTCGGGACAGGGGAAAAAGAGACCCAGTACTTC,CASSYLGTGEKETQYF
TRBJ2-5,once,TRBD1,TRBV5-4,TGTGCCAGCAGCTTGCGGACAGGGCAAGAGACCCAGTACTTC,CASSLRTGQETQYF